This T cell receptor beta chain was profiled in a study of blood T cell repertoires in COVID-19. Individuals drawn from around 24 US areas were about 18 to 100 years old. Using immunoSEQ multiplex PCR, the repertoire was profiled, and TCRdb retains in-frame clones only, with some absent. The sample contains 250,000 to 300,000 clones, approximately 80% of which appear only once. The CDR3 is 15 amino acids. V was pared by 2 bases and J by 0 bases, with 10 bases between. The germline gives CDR1 KGHSH, CDR2 LQKENI. This chain joins TRBV18 and TRBJ1-2; D is perhaps TRBD1 (6 bases). The clonotype comes from a middle-aged man who had been exposed to COVID-19. Sequenced: PBMCs or T cells enriched from blood (not recorded which). The CDR3 DNA reads as TGTGCCAGCTCACCATCGGACAGCCCTAACTATGGCTACACCTTC. Amino acid sequence: CASSPSDSPNYGYTF.